This TCR beta chain derives from a study of human T cells and chemical hapten exposure. Time point noted: patch test 1, 2 weeks after DPC sensitization. The sample's treatment: therapeutic diphenylcyclopropenone sensitization with weekly scalp DPC. TCRdb itself ran the RACE reads through MiXCR, one entry per CDR3 protein. The repertoire holds roughly 120,000 distinct CDR3 sequences, roughly 13% seen once, with 0.92% in the top ten. Trimming stripped 5 bases from V and 6 bases from J, with 14 bases between. Germline CDR1 reads SSHAT; CDR2 reads FNYEAQ (reference sequence). The CDR3 covers 14 residues. This chain connects TRBV7-7 to TRBJ2-1; D is possibly TRBD2 (6 bases). The sample here was whole blood, taken in connection with sensitization to the hapten diphenylcyclopropenone (DPC). This sequence was found in a man younger than 35 with alopecia areata. Some clones in this sample may be carry-over from other donors' samples. CDR3 region: CASSPELARNEQFF. Written as DNA, the CDR3 is TGTGCCAGCAGCCCCGAACTAGCACGCAATGAGCAGTTCTTC.